This T cell receptor beta chain was obtained from a study of T-cell memory formation after mild COVID-19. The overall study: TCR clusters were largely donor specific.

The sample holds a few counts of this clonotype. It was 5'RACE with constant-segment primers that produced the TCR alpha and TCR beta cDNA libraries, which carried sample barcodes and UMIs. Each CDR3 protein gets one entry after TCRdb re-called the 5' RACE reads with MiXCR. This sample has approximately 100,000 distinct CDR3 sequences, with roughly 25% found just once. Trimming removed 4 bases from V and 6 bases from J; junction bases left unmatched: 6. Germline CDR1 and CDR2: PRHDT and FYEKMQ (reference sequence). The CDR3 is 15 amino acids. The receptor comes from a man between 18 and 35 years old who had mild COVID-19 (a few samples of this study predate the infection). Cell type and time point are not known. This sequence joins TRBV13 and TRBJ1-1; 12 bases map to TRBD1. Sequencing was performed on PBMCs or a T cell subset sorted from them (not recorded which). CDR3 sequence: CASSSRDRGPAEAFF. Written as DNA, the CDR3 is TGTGCCAGCAGCTCGCGGGACAGGGGGCCTGCTGAAGCTTTCTTT.